This T cell receptor beta chain appears in the sequencing data of a study of cytomegalovirus exposure and HLA in healthy donors. Overall study results and limits: For most subjects, TCR beta sequences were reported to predict HLA-A and HLA-B alleles with accuracy. A later analysis linked a missense DCLRE1C variant to TCR beta V- and J-gene trimming. Later analysis showed most CMV-associated TCR beta chains appearing HLA-restricted.

Primers: 60 Vbeta forward and 13 Jbeta reverse. Produced via immunoSEQ multiplex PCR; TCRdb's table is partial and in-frame only. The sample yields under 200,000 clones, 68% seen once. This clone was found a few times. The antigen remains undetermined. Germline V gene lookup returns CDR1 LNHDA and CDR2 SQIVND (reference sequence). With 3 bases removed from V and 0 bases from J, the gap between germline ends came to 6 bases. The CDR3 runs to 15 residues. Sequencing input: PBMCs. V and J are TRBV19 and TRBJ2-6; D not certain. The receptor was derived from a man aged 45-65 years in good health and CMV-seronegative. CDR3 DNA sequence: TGTGCCAGTAGTATCGAGGTCTCTGGGGCCAACGTCCTGACTTTC. It encodes CASSIEVSGANVLTF.